A selection of T cell receptor beta chains follows, all from one sample in a study of T cell repertoires in ileal Crohn's disease. The protocol was immunoSEQ multiplex PCR, while the TCRdb copy is restricted to in-frame clones and leaves out a portion. This sample carries about 12,000 clones, around 78% of them seen once, and the ten largest clones take 4.5%. The sequenced sample consisted of ileal tissue. All receptors derive from an adult with Crohn's disease. CDR3s include the opening cysteine and the closing phenylalanine or tryptophan. D genes are given only for firm matches. Rows give clone size only sometimes, using once, few, many, or a class for an expanded clone.

abundance	d_gene	v_gene	j_gene	len	CDR3nt	CDR3aa
NA	TRBD1	TRBV7-2	TRBJ1-5	15	TGTGCCAGCAGCTTGGGACAGTATAGCAATCAGCCCCAGCATTTT	CASSLGQYSNQPQHF
once	TRBD2	TRBV29-1	TRBJ2-3	15	TGCAGCATTCCGTCTAGCGGGAGGATCACAGATACGCAGTATTTT	CSIPSSGRITDTQYF
few	TRBD1	TRBV10-1	TRBJ1-1	14	TGCGCCAGCAGACTAGGACAGGGGACGACTGAAGCTTTCTTT	CASRLGQGTTEAFF
NA	NA	TRBV5-5	TRBJ1-1	13	TGTGCCAGCACCCGCCGAGTGAACACTGAAGCTTTCTTT	CASTRRVNTEAFF
NA	TRBD1	TRBV9	TRBJ1-3	18	TGTGCCAGCAGCTTGTGGGACAGGGGGCGGGTCACTGGAAACACCATATATTTT	CASSLWDRGRVTGNTIYF
NA	TRBD2	TRBV2	TRBJ2-7	14	TGTGCCAGCAGCCGAGCGGGAGGACCCTACGAGCAGTACTTC	CASSRAGGPYEQYF
large	NA	TRBV27	TRBJ1-1	17	TGTGCCAGCAGTCTCAACCCGGGAGACCTAAAGAACACTGAAGCTTTCTTT	CASSLNPGDLKNTEAFF
once	NA	TRBV5-1	TRBJ1-1	14	TGCGCCAGCAGCTTGGTAGAGGGCGGAACTGAAGCTTTCTTT	CASSLVEGGTEAFF
few	TRBD1	TRBV6-1	TRBJ1-4	18	TGTGCCAGCAGTGATTCCGGGACAGGTCACGCAACTAATGAAAAACTGTTTTTT	CASSDSGTGHATNEKLFF
NA	TRBD1	TRBV6-6	TRBJ1-2	13	TGTGCCAGCAGTGATACAGGGGACTATGGCTACACCTTC	CASSDTGDYGYTF
NA	TRBD1	TRBV7-6	TRBJ2-7	15	TGTGCCAGCAGCCTCCGGGACAGGAGCTCCTACGAGCAGTACTTC	CASSLRDRSSYEQYF
NA	NA	TRBV9	TRBJ1-2	15	TGTGCCAGCAGCCCACAGACGGGGGGTCACGGAGGCTACACCTTC	CASSPQTGGHGGYTF
NA	NA	TRBV7-6	TRBJ2-2	15	TGTGCCAGCAGCCAGCGCACTTCGGGGTCCAGGGAGCTGTTTTTT	CASSQRTSGSRELFF
NA	NA	TRBV6-1	TRBJ2-6	15	TGTGCCAGCAGTGACGTCATAGGGGGATTCAACGTCCTGACTTTC	CASSDVIGGFNVLTF
NA	NA	TRBV7-9	TRBJ2-1	12	TGTGCCAGCAGCTTAATCCCCCTTGAGCAGTTCTTC	CASSLIPLEQFF
NA	NA	TRBV19	TRBJ1-2	15	TGTGCCAGTAGTATAGATAGGGGTCCCATGAGTGGCTACACCTTC	CASSIDRGPMSGYTF
once	NA	TRBV5-1	TRBJ1-5	14	TGCGCCAGCAGCCCTGGACAGTCAAATCAGCCCCAGCATTTT	CASSPGQSNQPQHF
NA	TRBD1	TRBV5-1	TRBJ1-1	13	TGCGCCAGCAGTGAAGTGACAGGGTGGGAAGCTTTCTTT	CASSEVTGWEAFF
NA	NA	TRBV19	TRBJ1-2	14	TGTGCCAGTAGTATGGAGTCCCGGCGCTATGGCTACACCTTC	CASSMESRRYGYTF
NA	NA	TRBV9	TRBJ2-1	16	TGTGCCAGCAGCTCCCCCGGCGGACAGCCTATCAATGAGCAGTTCTTC	CASSSPGGQPINEQFF
once	TRBD1	TRBV11-2	TRBJ2-5	16	TGTGCCAGCAGCTTAGGGTTTCTAACAGGGGAAGAGACCCAGTACTTC	CASSLGFLTGEETQYF
NA	NA	TRBV6-5	TRBJ2-7	14	TGTGCCAGCAGTTACGGTTTGGGGGAGGCCGAGCAGTACTTC	CASSYGLGEAEQYF
medium-sized	NA	TRBV11-2	TRBJ2-7	14	TGTGCCAGCAGCTTAGGCGGAAGGACCTACGAGCAGTACTTC	CASSLGGRTYEQYF
NA	NA	TRBV10-3	TRBJ1-6	14	TGTGCCATCAGTGAGTCAAGCGTTAATTCACCCCTCCACTTT	CAISESSVNSPLHF
NA	TRBD1	TRBV7-9	TRBJ1-4	18	TGTGCCAGCAGCGCCCCGTGGGGACAGGAGCCTATTAATGAAAAACTGTTTTTT	CASSAPWGQEPINEKLFF
NA	NA	TRBV5-1	TRBJ1-1	16	TGCGCCAGCAGCTTGGTAACAGGACAAGGCACAACTGAAGCTTTCTTT	CASSLVTGQGTTEAFF
NA	NA	TRBV9	TRBJ1-1	14	TGTGCCAGCAGCGTAAGTCAGATGAACACTGAAGCTTTCTTT	CASSVSQMNTEAFF
once	TRBD2	TRBV5-1	TRBJ2-7	16	TGCGCCAGCAGCCCCCTATTAGCGGGAGGGACCTACGAGCAGTACTTC	CASSPLLAGGTYEQYF
NA	NA	TRBV4-2	TRBJ2-2	18	TGTGCCAGCAGCCAAGATCCGGGGGGCAGGGATAACACCGGGGAGCTGTTTTTT	CASSQDPGGRDNTGELFF
once	TRBD1	TRBV28	TRBJ1-5	14	TGTGCCAGCAGTTTCCTTGACAGGGATCAGCCCCAGCATTTT	CASSFLDRDQPQHF
NA	NA	TRBV4-2	TRBJ2-1	12	TGTGCCAGCAGCCAAAATCGCAATGAGCAGTTCTTC	CASSQNRNEQFF
NA	NA	TRBV14	TRBJ2-7	12	TGTGCCAGCAGCCTTGTTGGCCGCGAGCAGTACTTC	CASSLVGREQYF
NA	NA	TRBV29-1	TRBJ2-1	13	TGCAGCGTTTACACCTCCCCCTACAATGAGCAGTTCTTC	CSVYTSPYNEQFF
NA	TRBD1	TRBV5-4	TRBJ2-1	16	TGTGCCAGCAGCGTAGGGGGCCACAGCTCCTACAATGAGCAGTTCTTC	CASSVGGHSSYNEQFF
NA	NA	TRBV29-1	TRBJ1-4	13	TGCAGCGGCTGTCAGGGGATTTGTGAAAAACTGTTTTTT	CSGCQGICEKLFF
NA	NA	TRBV6-1	TRBJ2-1	15	TGTGCCAGCAGTGAATTGGGGGGCTCCTACAATGAGCAGTTCTTC	CASSELGGSYNEQFF
NA	NA	TRBV30	TRBJ2-1	13	TGTGCCATAAACCGGGCCGGGATCAATGAGCAGTTCTTC	CAINRAGINEQFF
NA	NA	TRBV5-8	TRBJ1-5	11	TGTGCCAGCAGCCGTAAACAGCCCCAGCATTTT	CASSRKQPQHF
few	NA	TRBV11-2	TRBJ2-1	15	TGTGCCAGCAGCTTAGGGGCGAGCTCCTACAATGAGCAGTTCTTC	CASSLGASSYNEQFF
NA	NA	TRBV4-2	TRBJ2-4	15	TGTGCCAGCAGCCACAGGGGTTGGGCCAAAAACATTCAGTACTTC	CASSHRGWAKNIQYF
few	NA	TRBV5-1	TRBJ1-2	16	TGCGCCAGCAGCTTGCCCGGGAGGACAGCTGTAGATGGCTACACCTTC	CASSLPGRTAVDGYTF
NA	NA	TRBV5-1	TRBJ2-6	14	TGCGCCAGCAGCCTATTCTCTGGGGCCAACGTCCTGACTTTC	CASSLFSGANVLTF
NA	NA	TRBV5-1	TRBJ1-1	15	TGCGCCAGCAGCTTGAGTCTGGGGGCGGAGATTGAAGCTTTCTTT	CASSLSLGAEIEAFF
NA	TRBD1	TRBV5-4	TRBJ2-5	16	TGTGCCAGCAGCCCCAGGGGGCAAGGTGTGGGGGAGACCCAGTACTTC	CASSPRGQGVGETQYF
NA	NA	TRBV7-9	TRBJ2-2	12	TGTGCCAGCAGCTTGAGGCAGGGCGAGCTGTTTTTT	CASSLRQGELFF
NA	TRBD1	TRBV9	TRBJ2-3	16	TGTGCCAGCAGCCGACTGGGACAGGGGAGCACAGATACGCAGTATTTT	CASSRLGQGSTDTQYF
NA	NA	TRBV19	TRBJ1-5	14	TGTGCCAGTACCGCCAGACAGGCCCATCAGCCCCAGCATTTT	CASTARQAHQPQHF